Listed below are T cell receptor beta chains from one sample, sequenced in a study of cytomegalovirus exposure and HLA in healthy donors. Sequencing used immunoSEQ multiplex PCR; TCRdb keeps in-frame clones, though not all of them. The sample holds fewer than 250,000 clones, over 80% seen once. The sequencing sample was made of PBMCs. All receptors come from a woman aged 25 to 39 in good health and CMV-seropositive. The CDR3 runs from the conserved cysteine through the conserved F or W. Each record gives: J gene, clone size, D gene, V gene, CDR3 protein, CDR3 DNA. A D gene is named only where the DNA matches it firmly. Clone size is shown for a subset of rows, as once, few, many or a class of expanded clone.

j_call: TRBJ2-7; clone_size: few; d_call: -; v_call: TRBV28; cdr3_aa: CATLDSNSYEQYF; cdr3_nt: TGTGCCACCCTCGACAGTAACTCCTACGAGCAGTACTTC
j_call: TRBJ2-7; clone_size: -; d_call: -; v_call: TRBV11-1; cdr3_aa: CASSLVGWYEQYF; cdr3_nt: TGTGCCAGCAGCTTAGTTGGGTGGTACGAGCAGTACTTC
j_call: TRBJ2-7; clone_size: -; d_call: -; v_call: TRBV10-3; cdr3_aa: CAAGQPLSYEQYF; cdr3_nt: TGTGCCGCGGGACAGCCACTCTCCTACGAGCAGTACTTC
j_call: TRBJ2-6; clone_size: -; d_call: -; v_call: TRBV29-1; cdr3_aa: CSVEDRGSGANVLTF; cdr3_nt: TGCAGCGTTGAAGATAGGGGCTCTGGGGCCAACGTCCTGACTTTC
j_call: TRBJ2-3; clone_size: few; d_call: -; v_call: TRBV6-1; cdr3_aa: CASRLGQNTDTQYF; cdr3_nt: TGTGCCAGCAGACTAGGACAGAACACAGATACGCAGTATTTT
j_call: TRBJ2-3; clone_size: -; d_call: -; v_call: TRBV2; cdr3_aa: CASNPSRDTQYF; cdr3_nt: TGTGCCAGCAACCCCAGCCGAGATACGCAGTATTTT
j_call: TRBJ1-1; clone_size: -; d_call: -; v_call: TRBV20-1; cdr3_aa: CSASPRLEAFF; cdr3_nt: TGCAGTGCTAGCCCCCGACTTGAAGCTTTCTTT
j_call: TRBJ1-2; clone_size: -; d_call: TRBD1; v_call: TRBV5-1; cdr3_aa: CASSPGQATYGYTF; cdr3_nt: TGCGCCAGCAGCCCTGGACAGGCGACCTATGGCTACACCTTC
j_call: TRBJ1-1; clone_size: -; d_call: -; v_call: TRBV27; cdr3_aa: CASSSGTNTEAFF; cdr3_nt: TGTGCCAGCAGTTCCGGGACTAACACTGAAGCTTTCTTT
j_call: TRBJ2-5; clone_size: -; d_call: TRBD1; v_call: TRBV12-5; cdr3_aa: CASLQGAHQETQYF; cdr3_nt: TGTGCTAGCTTACAGGGGGCGCACCAAGAGACCCAGTACTTC
j_call: TRBJ1-1; clone_size: once; d_call: -; v_call: TRBV10-3; cdr3_aa: CAISGLDEAFF; cdr3_nt: TGTGCCATCAGTGGTCTGGATGAAGCTTTCTTT
j_call: TRBJ1-2; clone_size: -; d_call: -; v_call: TRBV6-5; cdr3_aa: CASSYSGAHSYGYTF; cdr3_nt: TGTGCCAGCAGTTACTCCGGGGCCCATAGCTATGGCTACACCTTC
j_call: TRBJ1-4; clone_size: once; d_call: -; v_call: TRBV5-1; cdr3_aa: CASSRSRGPNEKLFF; cdr3_nt: TGCGCCAGCAGCCGCTCCCGAGGCCCAAATGAAAAACTGTTTTTT